This T cell receptor beta chain was sequenced during a study of T cells in Graves' hyperthyroidism and ophthalmopathy. Concerning this clonotype itself: Antigen specificity is unknown.

V was clipped by 0 bases and J by 5 bases, with 11 bases between them. This CDR3 contains 14 residues. The V gene's germline CDR1 is SGHRS and CDR2 YFSETQ. Not enrolled were patients with uncontrolled infection, other autoimmune disease, pregnancy or lactation. The source material, RNA transcripts, was used to amplify TCR beta CDR3 regions. Researchers ran a first-round RT-PCR on the TCR CDR3 using the HTBI primer set. TCRdb re-called the multiplex PCR reads through MiXCR, storing one row per CDR3 protein. The top ten hold 9.5% to 12% of the sample, which has 350,000 to 450,000 distinct CDR3 sequences, 11% to 15% seen once. Study results and limitations: A model of 13 V-J pairs discriminated ophthalmopathy from stable hyperthyroidism.

The sequencing sample was made of blood. This chain links TRBV5-1 with TRBJ2-5; D remains unclear. The TCR originated in a woman aged 60-75 years with Graves' hyperthyroidism. In DNA form, the CDR3 reads TGCGCCAGCAGCTTGGTTCTGGGGTCGGAGACCCAGTACTTC. It specifies CASSLVLGSETQYF.